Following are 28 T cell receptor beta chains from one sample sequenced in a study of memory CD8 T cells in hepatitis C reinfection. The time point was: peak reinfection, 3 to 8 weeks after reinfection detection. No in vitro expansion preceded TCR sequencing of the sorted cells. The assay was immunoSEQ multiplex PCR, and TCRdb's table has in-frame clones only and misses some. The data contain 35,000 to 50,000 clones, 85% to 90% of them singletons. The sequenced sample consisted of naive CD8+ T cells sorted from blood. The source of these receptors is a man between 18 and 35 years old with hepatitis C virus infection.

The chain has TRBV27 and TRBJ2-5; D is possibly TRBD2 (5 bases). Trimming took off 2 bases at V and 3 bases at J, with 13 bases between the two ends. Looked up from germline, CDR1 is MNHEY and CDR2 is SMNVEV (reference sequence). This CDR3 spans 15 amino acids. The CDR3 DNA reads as TGTGCCAGCAGTTTAGGCGGGCGCGGAGAAGAGACCCAGTACTTC. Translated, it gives CASSLGGRGEETQYF.

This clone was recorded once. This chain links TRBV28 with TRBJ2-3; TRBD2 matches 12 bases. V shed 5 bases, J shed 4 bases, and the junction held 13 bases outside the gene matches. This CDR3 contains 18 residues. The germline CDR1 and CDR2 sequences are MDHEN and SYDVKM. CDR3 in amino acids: CASSPFIVTSGRPDTQYF. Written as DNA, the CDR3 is TGTGCCAGCAGTCCCTTTATCGTGACTAGCGGGAGACCAGATACGCAGTATTTT.

CDR3 loop: CASRLVPTAYNEQFF. CDR3 DNA: TGTGCCAGCAGGCTAGTTCCCACCGCGTACAATGAGCAGTTCTTC. The chain joins TRBV6-5 to TRBJ2-1; D gene uncertain. This CDR3 has 15 residues. V was shortened by 6 bases and J by 4 bases, with 16 bases between the two germline ends. CDR1 is MNHEY, CDR2 SVGAGI, per germline.

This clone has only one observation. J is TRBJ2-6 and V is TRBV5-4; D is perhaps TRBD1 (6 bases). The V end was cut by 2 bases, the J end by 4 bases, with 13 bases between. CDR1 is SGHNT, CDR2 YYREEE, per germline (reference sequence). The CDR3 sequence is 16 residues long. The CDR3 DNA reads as TGTGCCAGCAGCTTATTTACAGGGACCGGGGCCAACGTCCTGACTTTC. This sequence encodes CASSLFTGTGANVLTF.

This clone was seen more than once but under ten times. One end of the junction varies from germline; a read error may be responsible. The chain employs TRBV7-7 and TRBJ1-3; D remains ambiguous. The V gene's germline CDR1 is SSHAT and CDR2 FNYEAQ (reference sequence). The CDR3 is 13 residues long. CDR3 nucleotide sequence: TGTGCTAGCAGCTTAGGGTCGGGGAACACCATATATTTT. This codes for CASSLGSGNTIYF.

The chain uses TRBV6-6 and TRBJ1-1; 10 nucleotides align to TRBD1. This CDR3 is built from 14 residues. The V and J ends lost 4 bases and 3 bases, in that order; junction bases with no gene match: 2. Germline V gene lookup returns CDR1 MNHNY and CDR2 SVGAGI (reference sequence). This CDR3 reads CASSWTGGDTEAFF. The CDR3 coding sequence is TGTGCCAGCAGTTGGACAGGGGGGGACACTGAAGCTTTCTTT.

This CDR3 is CASRDTGGNSPLHF. For the CDR3, the DNA is TGTGCCAGCAGAGATACAGGAGGGAATTCACCCCTCCACTTT. The chain has TRBV5-4 and TRBJ1-6; D is possibly TRBD1 (5 bases). This CDR3 has 14 residues. The V and J ends lost 5 bases and 7 bases respectively, with 13 bases between them. CDR1 and CDR2 from the germline V gene are SGHNT and YYREEE (reference sequence).

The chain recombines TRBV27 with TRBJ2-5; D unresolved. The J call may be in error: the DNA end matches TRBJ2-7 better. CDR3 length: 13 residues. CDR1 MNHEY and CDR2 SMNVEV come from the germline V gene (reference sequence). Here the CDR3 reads CASSIGQDYEQYF. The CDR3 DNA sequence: TGTGCCAGCAGCATTGGTCAGGACTACGAGCAGTACTTC.

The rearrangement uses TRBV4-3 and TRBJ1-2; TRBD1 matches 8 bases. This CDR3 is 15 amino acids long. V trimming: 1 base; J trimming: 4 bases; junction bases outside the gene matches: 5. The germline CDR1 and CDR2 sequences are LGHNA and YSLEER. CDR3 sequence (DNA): TGCGCCAGCAGCCAAGGGACAGGGCGAGGCTATGGCTACACCTTC. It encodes CASSQGTGRGYGYTF.

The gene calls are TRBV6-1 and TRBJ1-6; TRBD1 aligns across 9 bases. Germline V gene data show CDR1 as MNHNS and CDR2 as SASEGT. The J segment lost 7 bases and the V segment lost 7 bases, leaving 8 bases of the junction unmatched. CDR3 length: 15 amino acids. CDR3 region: CASTTGQGQNSPLHF. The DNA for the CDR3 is TGTGCCAGCACCACAGGACAGGGGCAAAATTCACCCCTCCACTTT.

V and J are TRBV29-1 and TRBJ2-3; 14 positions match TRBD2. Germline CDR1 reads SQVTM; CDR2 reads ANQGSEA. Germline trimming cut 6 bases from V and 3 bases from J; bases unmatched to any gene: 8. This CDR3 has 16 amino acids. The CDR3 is CSVPGLAGETTDTQYF. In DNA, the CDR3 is TGCAGCGTCCCGGGACTAGCGGGAGAAACAACAGATACGCAGTATTTT.

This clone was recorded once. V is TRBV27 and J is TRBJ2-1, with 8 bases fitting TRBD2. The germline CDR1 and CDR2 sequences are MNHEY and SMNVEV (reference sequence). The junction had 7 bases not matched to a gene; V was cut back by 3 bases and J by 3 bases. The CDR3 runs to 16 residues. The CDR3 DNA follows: TGTGCCAGCAGTTTTTTGAGACGGGGGGGCTACAATGAGCAGTTCTTC. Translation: CASSFLRRGGYNEQFF.

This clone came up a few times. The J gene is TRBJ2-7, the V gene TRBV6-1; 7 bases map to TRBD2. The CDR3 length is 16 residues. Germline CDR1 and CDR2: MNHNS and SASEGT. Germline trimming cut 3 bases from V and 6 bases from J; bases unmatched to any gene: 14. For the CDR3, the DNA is TGTGCCAGCAGTGAGTACCCCGGGCGGGAGCCGTCCGAGCAGTACTTC. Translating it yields CASSEYPGREPSEQYF.

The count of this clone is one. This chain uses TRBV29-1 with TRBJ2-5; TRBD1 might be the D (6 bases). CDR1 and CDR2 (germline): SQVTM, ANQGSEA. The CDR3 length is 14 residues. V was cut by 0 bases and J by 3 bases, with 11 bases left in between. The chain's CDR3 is CSVEDRYREETQYF. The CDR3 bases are TGCAGCGTTGAAGATCGGTACAGGGAAGAGACCCAGTACTTC. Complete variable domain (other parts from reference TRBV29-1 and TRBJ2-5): SAVISQKPSRDICQRGTSLTIQCQVDSQVTMMFWYRQQPGQSLTLIATANQGSEATYESGFVIDKFPISRPNLTFSTLTVSNMSPEDSSIYLCSVEDRYREETQYFGPGTRLLVL.

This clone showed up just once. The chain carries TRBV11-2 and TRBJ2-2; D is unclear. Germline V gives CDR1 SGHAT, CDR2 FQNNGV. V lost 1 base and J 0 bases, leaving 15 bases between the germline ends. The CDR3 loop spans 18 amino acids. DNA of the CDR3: TGTGCCAGCAGCTTAGGCCCCAGTGGCGAGGCGAACACCGGGGAGCTGTTTTTT. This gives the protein CASSLGPSGEANTGELFF.

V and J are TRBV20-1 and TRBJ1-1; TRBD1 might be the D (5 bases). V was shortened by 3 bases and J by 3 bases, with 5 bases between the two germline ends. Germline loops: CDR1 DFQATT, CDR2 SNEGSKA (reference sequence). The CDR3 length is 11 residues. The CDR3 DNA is TGCAGTGCTAGCAGGGACACTGAAGCTTTCTTT. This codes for CSASRDTEAFF.

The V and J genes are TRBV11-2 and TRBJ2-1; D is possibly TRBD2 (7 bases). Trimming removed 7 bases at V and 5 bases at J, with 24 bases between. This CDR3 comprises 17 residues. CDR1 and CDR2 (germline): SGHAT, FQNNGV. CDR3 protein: CASTLGPGGDRNNEQFF. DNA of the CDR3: TGTGCCAGCACTTTAGGCCCGGGGGGCGACAGAAACAATGAGCAGTTCTTC.

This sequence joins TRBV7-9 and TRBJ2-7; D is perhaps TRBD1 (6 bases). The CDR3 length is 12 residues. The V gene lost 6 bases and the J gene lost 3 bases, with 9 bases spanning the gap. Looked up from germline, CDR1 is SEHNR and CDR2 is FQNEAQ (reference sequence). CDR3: CASRSDSYEQYF. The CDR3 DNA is TGTGCCAGCAGATCGGACAGCTACGAGCAGTACTTC.

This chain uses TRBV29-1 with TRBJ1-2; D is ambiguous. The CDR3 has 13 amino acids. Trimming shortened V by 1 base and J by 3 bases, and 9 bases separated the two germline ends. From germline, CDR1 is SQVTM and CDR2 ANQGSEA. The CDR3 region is CSVEGGWDYGYTF. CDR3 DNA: TGCAGCGTTGAAGGCGGCTGGGACTATGGCTACACCTTC.

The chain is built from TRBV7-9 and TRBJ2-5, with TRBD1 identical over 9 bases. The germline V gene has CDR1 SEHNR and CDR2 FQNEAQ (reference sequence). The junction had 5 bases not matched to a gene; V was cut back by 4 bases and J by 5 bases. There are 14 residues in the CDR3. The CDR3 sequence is CASSSGTGLETQYF. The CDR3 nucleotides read TGTGCCAGCAGCTCTGGGACAGGGCTGGAGACCCAGTACTTC.

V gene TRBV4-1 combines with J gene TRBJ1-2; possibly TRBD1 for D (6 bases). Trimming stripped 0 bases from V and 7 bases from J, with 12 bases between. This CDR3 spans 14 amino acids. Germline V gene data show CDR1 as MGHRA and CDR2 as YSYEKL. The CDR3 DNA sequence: TGCGCCAGCAGCCAAGATGAGGACAGCTGTGGCTACACCTTC. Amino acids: CASSQDEDSCGYTF.

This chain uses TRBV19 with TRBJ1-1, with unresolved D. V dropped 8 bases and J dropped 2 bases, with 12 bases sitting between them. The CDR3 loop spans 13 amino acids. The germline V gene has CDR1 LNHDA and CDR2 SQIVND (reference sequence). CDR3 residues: CASFRRLNTEAFF. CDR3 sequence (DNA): TGTGCCAGTTTCCGGCGGCTAAACACTGAAGCTTTCTTT. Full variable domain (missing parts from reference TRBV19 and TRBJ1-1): DGGITQSPKYLFRKEGQNVTLSCEQNLNHDAMYWYRQDPGQGLRLIYYSQIVNDFQKGDIAEGYSVSREKKESFPLTVTSAQKNPTAFYLCASFRRLNTEAFFGQGTRLTVV.

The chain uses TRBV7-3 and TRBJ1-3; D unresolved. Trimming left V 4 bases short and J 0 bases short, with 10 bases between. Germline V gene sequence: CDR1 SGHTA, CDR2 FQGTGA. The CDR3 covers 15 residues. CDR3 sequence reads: CASSSLGSSGNTIYF. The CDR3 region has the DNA TGTGCCAGCAGCTCTCTGGGGAGCTCTGGAAACACCATATATTTT.

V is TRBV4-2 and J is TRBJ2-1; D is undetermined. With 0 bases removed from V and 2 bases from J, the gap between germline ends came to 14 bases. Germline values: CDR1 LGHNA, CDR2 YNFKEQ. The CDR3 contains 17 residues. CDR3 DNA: TGTGCCAGCAGCCAAGAGCCACTCCTGAACCCCTACAATGAGCAGTTCTTC. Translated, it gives CASSQEPLLNPYNEQFF.

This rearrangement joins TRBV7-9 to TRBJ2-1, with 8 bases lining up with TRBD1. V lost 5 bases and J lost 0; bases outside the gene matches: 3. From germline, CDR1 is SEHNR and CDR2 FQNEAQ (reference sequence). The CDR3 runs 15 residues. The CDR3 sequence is CASSPQGASYNEQFF. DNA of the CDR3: TGTGCCAGCAGCCCCCAGGGGGCCTCCTACAATGAGCAGTTCTTC.

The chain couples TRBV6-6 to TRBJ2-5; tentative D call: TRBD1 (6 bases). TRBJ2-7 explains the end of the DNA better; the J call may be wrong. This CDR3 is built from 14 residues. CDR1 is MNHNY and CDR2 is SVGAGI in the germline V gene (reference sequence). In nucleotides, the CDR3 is TGTGCCAGCAGCACCGGGACAAATACCTACGAGCAGTACTTC. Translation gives CASSTGTNTYEQYF.

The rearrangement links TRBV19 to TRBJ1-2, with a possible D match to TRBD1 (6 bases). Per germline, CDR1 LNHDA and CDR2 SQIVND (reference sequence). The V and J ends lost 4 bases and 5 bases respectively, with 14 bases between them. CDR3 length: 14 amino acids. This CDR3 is CASSTAGGAYGYTF. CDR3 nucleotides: TGTGCCAGTAGTACCGCGGGGGGCGCGTATGGCTACACCTTC.

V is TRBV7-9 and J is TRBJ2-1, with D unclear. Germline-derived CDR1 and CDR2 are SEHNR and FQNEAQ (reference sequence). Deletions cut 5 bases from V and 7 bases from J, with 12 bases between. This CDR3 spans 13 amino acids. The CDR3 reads CASSPSVPNEQFF. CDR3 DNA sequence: TGTGCCAGCAGCCCTAGTGTACCGAATGAGCAGTTCTTC.